A single sample gave rise to the 23 T cell receptor beta chains below, sequenced in a study of T cell responses to AZD1222 COVID-19 vaccine. TCRdb keeps only in-frame clones here, not all; method: immunoSEQ multiplex PCR. The sample has more than 100,000 clones, roughly 90% seen once. Sequencing used peripheral blood, obtained 28 days after the second AZD1222 dose. These receptors originate from an adult who received the AZD1222 COVID-19 vaccine.

This clone is a singleton in its sample. The chain is built from TRBV6-6 and TRBJ1-5, with TRBD1 as a possible D gene (5 bases). CDR3 size: 17 residues. Trimming cost V 5 bases and J 2 bases, with 19 bases left between them. The germline gives CDR1 MNHNY, CDR2 SVGAGI (reference sequence). The CDR3 sequence is CASSRGGVNLGNQPQHF. CDR3 bases: TGTGCCAGCAGTCGGGGGGGGGTTAATTTGGGCAATCAGCCCCAGCATTTT.

The chain employs TRBV5-5 and TRBJ2-5; the D gene is possibly TRBD1 (6 bases). The V end lost 4 bases, the J end lost 1 base, and 11 bases lay between the germline ends. The CDR3 totals 14 residues. CDR1 SGHKS and CDR2 YYEKEE come from the germline V gene (reference sequence). The CDR3, as DNA: TGTGCCAGCAGCCCCGGGACATTCCAAGAGACCCAGTACTTC. The encoded protein is CASSPGTFQETQYF.

The gene calls are TRBV7-2 and TRBJ2-2; D unresolved. Germline values: CDR1 SGHTA, CDR2 FQGNSA. Deletions cut 6 bases from V and 1 base from J, with 12 bases between. The CDR3 extends over 15 amino acids. CDR3 protein: CASSMTWVNTGELFF. The CDR3 DNA reads TGTGCCAGCAGTATGACTTGGGTGAACACCGGGGAGCTGTTTTTT. Drawing the rest from reference TRBV7-2 and TRBJ2-2, the complete variable domain is GAGVSQSPSNKVTEKGKDVELRCDPISGHTALYWYRQSLGQGLEFLIYFQGNSAPDKSGLPSDRFSAERTGGSVSTLTIQRTQQEDSAVYLCASSMTWVNTGELFFGEGSRLTVL.

The rearrangement links TRBV15 to TRBJ1-2; D unclear. The CDR3 length is 13 residues. Germline CDR1 reads LNHNV; CDR2 reads YYDKDF (reference sequence). Trimming stripped 8 bases from V and 3 bases from J, with 13 bases between. The CDR3 loop reads CATSTTLHYGYTF. For the CDR3, the DNA is TGTGCCACCTCAACCACGCTCCACTATGGCTACACCTTC.

CDR3 region: CASSLGDREQFF. CDR3 DNA sequence: TGTGCCAGCAGCTTAGGGGACAGAGAGCAGTTCTTC. The V call is TRBV7-6, the J call TRBJ2-1; 7 bases align to TRBD1. The CDR3 loop spans 12 amino acids. CDR1 and CDR2 (germline): SGHVS, FNYEAQ. The V segment lost 1 base and the J segment 10 bases; nucleotides outside the gene matches: 1.

The rearrangement links TRBV5-1 to TRBJ1-1, with D unresolved. CDR3 length: 14 amino acids. V was trimmed by 4 bases and J by 0 bases, leaving 10 bases between them. Looked up from germline, CDR1 is SGHRS and CDR2 is YFSETQ. Here the CDR3 reads CASSPERLNTEAFF. CDR3 in DNA: TGCGCCAGCAGCCCGGAAAGGTTGAACACTGAAGCTTTCTTT.

This clone showed up just a few times. The chain combines TRBV21-1 with TRBJ1-2; the D call in the table, TRBD1, was not verified against the DNA. TRBV21-1 constitutes a pseudogene. This CDR3 spans 13 amino acids. The CDR3 region has the DNA TGTGCCAGCAGGGACAGACGTAACTATGGCTACACCTTC. It is translated as CASRDRRNYGYTF.

V usage is TRBV3-1 (or the pseudogene TRBV3-2) and J usage is TRBJ2-3, with a tentative D call TRBD1 (5 bases). The CDR3 has 15 residues. V was shortened by 0 bases and J by 3 bases, with 10 bases between the two germline ends. Germline V gene lookup returns CDR1 LGHDT and CDR2 YNNKEL (reference sequence). CDR3 DNA sequence: TGTGCCAGCAGCCAAGATGGGGCCCGAACAGATACGCAGTATTTT. As protein: CASSQDGARTDTQYF.

The CDR3 sequence is CAISDGLAYEQYF. The CDR3 DNA sequence: TGTGCCATCAGTGACGGTCTCGCCTACGAGCAGTACTTC. The chain links TRBV10-3 to TRBJ2-7; D remains unclear. The CDR3 is made up of 13 amino acids. The germline CDR1 and CDR2 sequences are ENHRY and SYGVKD. Trimming took off 3 bases at V and 2 bases at J, with 8 bases between the two ends.

The J gene is TRBJ2-5, the V gene TRBV28, with 7 bases fitting TRBD1. CDR1 and CDR2 from the germline V gene are MDHEN and SYDVKM. J gave up 3 bases and V 11 bases, and 9 bases lay outside the gene matches. The CDR3 has 13 amino acids. For the CDR3, the DNA is TGTGCCGGAAAACAGGGGTGGGAAGAGACCCAGTACTTC. Translation gives CAGKQGWEETQYF.

This clone was seen only a few times. The chain recombines TRBV20-1 with TRBJ1-5; maybe TRBD1 (5 bases). Per the germline V gene, CDR1 is DFQATT and CDR2 is SNEGSKA (reference sequence). This CDR3 is 11 amino acids long. Trimming cost V 7 bases and J 2 bases, with 6 bases left between them. The CDR3 sequence: CSGGGNQPQHF. CDR3 sequence (DNA): TGCAGTGGGGGGGGCAATCAGCCCCAGCATTTT.

This chain uses TRBV12-5 with TRBJ1-5, with D unresolved. V was trimmed by 7 bases and J by 5 bases, leaving 9 bases between them. CDR3 length: 12 amino acids. Germline V gene data show CDR1 as LGHNT and CDR2 as FRNRAP. The CDR3 sequence: CASAPSDQPQHF. The CDR3 nucleotides are TGTGCTAGTGCTCCCTCCGATCAGCCCCAGCATTTT.

This clone was detected only once. V gene TRBV5-1 combines with J gene TRBJ2-6, with TRBD2 matching 7 bases. V lost 7 bases to trimming and J lost 2 bases; unmatched junction nucleotides: 9. Germline loops: CDR1 SGHRS, CDR2 YFSETQ. The CDR3 loop spans 16 amino acids. The CDR3 DNA sequence: TGCGCCAGCGGGGGGGAATGGACCGCTGGGGCCAACGTCCTGACTTTC. Protein sequence: CASGGEWTAGANVLTF.

The V gene is TRBV11-2, the J gene TRBJ2-5; D is uncertain. CDR1 SGHAT and CDR2 FQNNGV come from the germline V gene. The CDR3 is 13 residues long. Trimming cost V 5 bases and J 4 bases, with 11 bases left between them. The CDR3 loop is CASSTAAVETQYF. In nucleotides, the CDR3 is TGTGCCAGCAGCACGGCGGCTGTAGAGACCCAGTACTTC. Full variable domain (missing parts from reference TRBV11-2 and TRBJ2-5): EAGVAQSPRYKIIEKRQSVAFWCNPISGHATLYWYQQILGQGPKLLIQFQNNGVVDDSQLPKDRFSAERLKGVDSTLKIQPAKLEDSAVYLCASSTAAVETQYFGPGTRLLVL.

The chain carries TRBV5-1 and TRBJ1-2; 8 bases are shared with TRBD1. CDR1 and CDR2 (germline): SGHRS, YFSETQ. V was pared by 2 bases and J by 2 bases, with 5 bases of the junction left unmatched. CDR3 length: 15 amino acids. In nucleotides, the CDR3 is TGCGCCAGCAGCTTAGAGGGACAGGCCAACTATGGCTACACCTTC. Protein: CASSLEGQANYGYTF.

The V gene is TRBV2, the J gene TRBJ2-2; 9 bases agree with TRBD1. Germline V gene sequence: CDR1 SNHLY, CDR2 FYNNEI. J was trimmed by 3 bases and V by 6 bases; bases with no gene match: 2. The CDR3 is made up of 14 amino acids. The DNA of the CDR3 is TGTGCCAGCAGAGGACAGGGGTACACCGGGGAGCTGTTTTTT. It codes for CASRGQGYTGELFF.

This chain uses TRBV2 with TRBJ1-2; TRBD1 matches at 9 bases. The J segment lost 6 bases and the V segment lost 6 bases, leaving 5 bases of the junction unmatched. The CDR3 contains 13 residues. Germline V gives CDR1 SNHLY, CDR2 FYNNEI. The CDR3 region is CASRQGARNGYTF. In DNA, the CDR3 is TGTGCCAGCAGACAGGGGGCGCGGAATGGCTACACCTTC.

This chain links TRBV28 with TRBJ1-2; D is unclear. This CDR3 comprises 13 residues. The V gene lost 6 bases and the J gene lost 4 bases, with 12 bases spanning the gap. Germline loops: CDR1 MDHEN, CDR2 SYDVKM. CDR3 sequence: CASRDSGFYGYTF. The CDR3 bases are TGTGCCAGCAGGGATTCCGGGTTCTATGGCTACACCTTC.

V usage is TRBV15 and J usage is TRBJ1-3; the match to TRBD1 covers 7 bases. This CDR3 spans 18 amino acids. J was trimmed by 0 bases and V by 8 bases; bases with no gene match: 16. CDR1 is LNHNV and CDR2 is YYDKDF in the germline V gene (reference sequence). The CDR3 reads CATETGDSRKGSGNTIYF. The CDR3 coding sequence is TGTGCCACCGAGACGGGGGACAGCCGAAAGGGCTCTGGAAACACCATATATTTT.

The V and J genes are TRBV28 and TRBJ1-1; TRBD1 matches 10 bases. The trim removed 8 bases at V and 3 bases at J, leaving 9 bases unmatched. The CDR3 loop spans 15 amino acids. CDR1 and CDR2 from the germline V gene are MDHEN and SYDVKM. The chain's CDR3 is CASRDRGVGYTEAFF. As DNA, the CDR3 is TGTGCCAGCCGGGACAGGGGAGTGGGTTACACTGAAGCTTTCTTT.

The chain uses TRBV3-1 (or the pseudogene TRBV3-2) and TRBJ2-3; D is perhaps TRBD2 (5 bases). The CDR3 spans 12 residues. Germline V CDR1 and CDR2: LGHDT, YNNKEL (reference sequence). Trimming pared 5 bases from V and 9 bases from J, leaving 12 bases between. CDR3 nucleotides: TGTGCCAGCAGCGCCCGACTAAAGACGCAGTATTTT. Translated, it gives CASSARLKTQYF.

The sample holds one count of this clone. V usage is TRBV6-5 and J usage is TRBJ2-5; D is undetermined. V was pared by 7 bases and J by 5 bases, with 11 bases between. The germline gives CDR1 MNHEY, CDR2 SVGAGI. The CDR3 length is 12 residues. DNA of the CDR3: TGTGCCAGCAAGGAGTCGTGGGAGACCCAGTACTTC. The encoded protein is CASKESWETQYF.

J is TRBJ2-7 and V is TRBV5-1, with D tentatively TRBD1 or TRBD2 (5 bases each). The germline V gene has CDR1 SGHRS and CDR2 YFSETQ. Between the trimmed V and J ends, which lost 4 bases and 5 bases, there was a span of 22 bases. The CDR3 consists of 16 residues. CDR3 bases: TGCGCCAGCAGCCACGACAGCTCCATCACCGGGGACGAGCAGTACTTC. Protein product: CASSHDSSITGDEQYF.